A single TCR beta chain is shown here with its context. What it binds is unknown. The sample comes from a study of cytomegalovirus exposure and HLA in healthy donors. Study-wide findings and caveats: V- and J-gene trimming in TCR beta was tied to a missense DCLRE1C variant by an analysis performed later. Looking again later, the authors saw that most CMV-associated TCR beta chains seemed HLA-restricted. A later analysis reportedly found that, within productive TCRs, an Asian-associated ancestry cluster had fewer N-insertions than the mean observed across the roughly 700 donors.

J gave up 8 bases and V 0 bases, and 12 bases lay outside the gene matches. The CDR3 contains 17 residues. Germline CDR1 and CDR2: KGHSH and LQKENI. PCR primers comprised 60 Vbeta and 13 Jbeta primers. Using immunoSEQ multiplex PCR, the repertoire was profiled, and TCRdb retains in-frame clones only, with some absent. The table lists approximately 210,000 clones, about 80% of them singletons. This sequence was found in a male donor in good health and CMV-seronegative. This chain links TRBV18 with TRBJ1-2; 10 nucleotides align to TRBD1. Sequencing used PBMCs. CDR3 loop: CASSPPPGQGMGWGYTF. The DNA of the CDR3 is TGTGCCAGCTCACCACCCCCGGGACAGGGGATGGGCTGGGGCTACACCTTC.